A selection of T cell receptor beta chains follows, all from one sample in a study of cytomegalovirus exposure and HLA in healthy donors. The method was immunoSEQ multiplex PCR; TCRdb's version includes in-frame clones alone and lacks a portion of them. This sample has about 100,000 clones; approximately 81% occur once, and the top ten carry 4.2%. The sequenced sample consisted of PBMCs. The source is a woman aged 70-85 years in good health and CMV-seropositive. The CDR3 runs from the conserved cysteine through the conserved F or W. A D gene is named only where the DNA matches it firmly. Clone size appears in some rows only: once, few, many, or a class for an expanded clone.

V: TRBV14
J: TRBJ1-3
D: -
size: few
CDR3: CASSQLGRGAGNTIYF
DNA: TGTGCCAGCAGCCAGCTTGGACGGGGAGCTGGAAACACCATATATTTT

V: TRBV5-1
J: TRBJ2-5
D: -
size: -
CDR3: CASSFQPLGEQYF
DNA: TGCGCCAGCAGCTTCCAGCCTCTCGGAGAGCAGTACTTC

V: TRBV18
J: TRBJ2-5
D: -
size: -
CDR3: CASSPNQETQYF
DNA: TGTGCCAGCTCACCCAATCAAGAGACCCAGTACTTC

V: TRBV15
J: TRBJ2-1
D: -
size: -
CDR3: CATSTGQHGYNEQFF
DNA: TGTGCCACCAGCACAGGACAGCACGGGTACAATGAGCAGTTCTTC

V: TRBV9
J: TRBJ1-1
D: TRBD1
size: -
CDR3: CASSVSKNRGQTEAFF
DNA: TGTGCCAGCAGCGTATCGAAGAACAGGGGGCAGACTGAAGCTTTCTTT

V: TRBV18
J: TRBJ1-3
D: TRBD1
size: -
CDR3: CASSPSTGQAGNTIYF
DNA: TGTGCCAGCTCACCGTCGACAGGGCAAGCTGGAAACACCATATATTTT

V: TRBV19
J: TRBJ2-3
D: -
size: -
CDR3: CASSRRQGGLSSSTDTQYF
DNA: TGTGCCAGTAGTCGCCGCCAAGGGGGTCTTAGCAGCAGCACAGATACGCAGTATTTT

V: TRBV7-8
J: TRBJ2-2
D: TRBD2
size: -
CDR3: CASSLGLAANTGELFF
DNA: TGTGCCAGCAGCCTCGGACTAGCGGCGAACACCGGGGAGCTGTTTTTT

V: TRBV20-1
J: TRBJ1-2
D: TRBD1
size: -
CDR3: CSAVYRGGYTF
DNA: TGCAGTGCTGTGTACAGGGGGGGCTACACCTTC

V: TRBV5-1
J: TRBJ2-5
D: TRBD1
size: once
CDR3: CASSRGQGSEETQYF
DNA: TGCGCCAGCAGCCGGGGACAGGGCAGCGAGGAGACCCAGTACTTC

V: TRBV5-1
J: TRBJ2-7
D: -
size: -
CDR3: CASSLGHGGGYEQYF
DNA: TGCGCCAGCAGCTTAGGTCACGGTGGAGGCTACGAGCAGTACTTC

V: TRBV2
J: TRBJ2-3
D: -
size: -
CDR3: CATDPSGSNTQYF
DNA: TGTGCCACCGACCCATCGGGGTCCAATACGCAGTATTTT

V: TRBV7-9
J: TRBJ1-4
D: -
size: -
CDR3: CASSLTGAREKLFF
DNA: TGTGCCAGCAGCCTGACTGGGGCGCGTGAAAAACTGTTTTTT

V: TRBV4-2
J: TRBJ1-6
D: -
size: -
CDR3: CASSQDGRGSPLHF
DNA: TGTGCCAGCAGCCAAGATGGCAGGGGATCACCCCTCCACTTT

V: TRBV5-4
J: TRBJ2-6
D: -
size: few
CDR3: CASSLEDSATSGANVLTF
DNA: TGTGCCAGCAGCTTGGAGGACAGCGCCACCTCTGGGGCCAACGTCCTGACTTTC

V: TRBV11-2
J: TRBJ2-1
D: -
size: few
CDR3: CASSLDAGDNEQFF
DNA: TGTGCCAGCAGCTTAGATGCCGGGGACAATGAGCAGTTCTTC

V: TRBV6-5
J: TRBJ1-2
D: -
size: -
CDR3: CASSYNRDANYGYTF
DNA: TGTGCCAGCAGTTACAACAGGGACGCGAACTATGGCTACACCTTC

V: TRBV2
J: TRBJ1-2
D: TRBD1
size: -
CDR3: CASNSGQVYGYTF
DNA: TGTGCCAGCAACTCGGGACAGGTTTATGGCTACACCTTC

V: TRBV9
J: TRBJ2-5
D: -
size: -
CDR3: CASSTVGSGEETQYF
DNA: TGTGCCAGCAGCACCGTCGGGTCGGGAGAGGAGACCCAGTACTTC

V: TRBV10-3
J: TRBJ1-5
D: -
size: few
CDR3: CAISETHREPQHF
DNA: TGTGCCATCAGTGAGACCCACAGGGAACCCCAGCATTTT

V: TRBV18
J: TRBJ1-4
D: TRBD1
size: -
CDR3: CASSPDRGEKLFF
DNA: TGTGCCAGCTCACCAGACAGGGGCGAAAAACTGTTTTTT

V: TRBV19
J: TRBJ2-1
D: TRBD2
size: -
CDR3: CASSIVGSGTYNEQFF
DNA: TGTGCCAGTAGTATAGTAGGTAGCGGGACTTACAATGAGCAGTTCTTC

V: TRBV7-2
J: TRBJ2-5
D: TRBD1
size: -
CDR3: CASSSQGARETQYF
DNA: TGTGCCAGCAGCTCCCAGGGGGCGCGGGAGACCCAGTACTTC

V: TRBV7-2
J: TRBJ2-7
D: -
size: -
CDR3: CASSLKLSRNEQYF
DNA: TGCGCCAGCAGCTTAAAACTAAGTAGGAACGAGCAGTACTTC

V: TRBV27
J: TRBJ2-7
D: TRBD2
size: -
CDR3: CASSRLVSGRTYEQYF
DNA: TGTGCCAGCAGTCGACTAGTCTCCGGGAGGACCTACGAGCAGTACTTC

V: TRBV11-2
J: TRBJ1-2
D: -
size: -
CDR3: CASSDLRTRYGYTF
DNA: TGTGCCAGCAGCGACCTCCGGACACGGTATGGCTACACCTTC

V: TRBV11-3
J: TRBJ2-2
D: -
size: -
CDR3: CASSLGGGRVGTTGELFF
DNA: TGTGCCAGCAGCTTAGGGGGTGGCAGGGTCGGTACCACCGGGGAGCTGTTTTTT

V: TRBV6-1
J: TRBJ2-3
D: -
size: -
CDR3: CASKKTVTDTQYF
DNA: TGTGCCAGCAAGAAGACAGTCACAGATACGCAGTATTTT

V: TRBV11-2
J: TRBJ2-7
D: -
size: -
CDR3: CASSLSPGSSEQYF
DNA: TGTGCCAGCAGCTTATCCCCGGGATCGTCGGAGCAGTACTTC

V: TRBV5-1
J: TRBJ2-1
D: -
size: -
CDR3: CASSLGRGADEQFF
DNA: TGCGCCAGCAGCTTGGGCAGGGGAGCCGATGAGCAGTTCTTC

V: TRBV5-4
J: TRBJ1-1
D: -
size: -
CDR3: CASSQTGVNTEAFF
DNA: TGTGCCAGCAGCCAAACAGGAGTGAACACTGAAGCTTTCTTT

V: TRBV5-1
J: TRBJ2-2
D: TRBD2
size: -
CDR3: CASSPSAGVGELFF
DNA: TGCGCCAGCAGCCCGTCGGCGGGAGTGGGGGAGCTGTTTTTT

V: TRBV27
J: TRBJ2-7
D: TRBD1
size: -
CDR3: CASSFGTGSYEQYF
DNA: TGTGCCAGCAGTTTTGGGACAGGGTCCTACGAGCAGTACTTC